This entry lists 13 T cell receptor beta chains sequenced from one sample in a study of identical twins. TCRdb fed the 5' RACE reads into MiXCR, producing one record per CDR3 protein. This sample carries 350,000 or so distinct CDR3 sequences, around 9% of them seen once, and the ten largest clones take 8% to 9.5%. The sample consisted of naive T cells sorted from blood. The source of these receptors is a woman aged 45-65 years in good health.

The chain joins TRBV7-9 to TRBJ1-1, with 7 bases fitting TRBD1. V was clipped by 6 bases and J by 2 bases; unmatched bases: 3. This CDR3 has 13 amino acids. The V gene's germline CDR1 is SEHNR and CDR2 FQNEAQ (reference sequence). The CDR3 sequence: CASRRDSNTEAFF. The CDR3 nucleotides read TGTGCCAGCAGGAGGGACAGCAACACTGAAGCTTTCTTT. Looking up the rest from reference TRBV7-9 and TRBJ1-1 gives the full variable domain: DTGVSQNPRHKITKRGQNVTFRCDPISEHNRLYWYRQTLGQGPEFLTYFQNEAQLEKSRLLSDRFSAERPKGSFSTLEIQRTEQGDSAMYLCASRRDSNTEAFFGQGTRLTVV.

This clonotype was counted at least ten times. This chain joins TRBV5-1 and TRBJ2-7; TRBD1 matches 9 bases. This CDR3 is built from 15 residues. Germline values: CDR1 SGHRS, CDR2 YFSETQ. Trimming took 0 bases from V and 2 from J; bases not matched to a gene: 3. The DNA of the CDR3 is TGCGCCAGCAGCTTGGGACAGGGGGGAACCTACGAGCAGTACGTC. Amino acid sequence: CASSLGQGGTYEQYV.

This clonotype has only a few counts. The rearrangement uses TRBV7-6 and TRBJ2-3; D not resolved. CDR1 SGHVS and CDR2 FNYEAQ come from the germline V gene. This CDR3 is 13 amino acids long. The V and J ends lost 5 bases and 3 bases respectively, with 9 bases between them. Written as DNA, the CDR3 is TGTGCCAGCAGCCCCCCTGAGACAGATACGCAGTATTTT. It is translated as CASSPPETDTQYF.

This clonotype has more than one count but fewer than ten. The rearrangement links TRBV29-1 to TRBJ2-3; perhaps TRBD1 as D (6 bases). The V gene lost 7 bases and the J gene lost 4 bases, with 15 bases spanning the gap. This CDR3 has 13 residues. The germline CDR1 and CDR2 sequences are SQVTM and ANQGSEA. The CDR3 DNA is TGCAGCGCCGTCCCGGGACATGCAGATACGCAGTATTTT. Encoded protein: CSAVPGHADTQYF.

The CDR3 DNA is TGTGCCAGCAGCTCAACAGCGGTGAACACTGAAGCTTTCTTT. Protein: CASSSTAVNTEAFF. This sequence joins TRBV7-6 and TRBJ1-1, with D uncertain. Germline V gene data show CDR1 as SGHVS and CDR2 as FNYEAQ. The CDR3 is 14 residues long. The ends were cut back, 4 bases at V and 0 bases at J, with 9 bases in the middle.

This chain links TRBV5-1 with TRBJ2-1; D not resolved. V shed 3 bases and J shed 5 bases, with 12 bases lying between them. CDR1 SGHRS and CDR2 YFSETQ come from the germline V gene. There are 14 residues in the CDR3. CDR3 nucleotides: TGCGCCAGCAGCTCCCGGACCAATGACAATGAGCAGTTCTTC. Its translation is CASSSRTNDNEQFF.

The chain links TRBV5-1 to TRBJ1-2, with 8 nucleotides matching TRBD1. Germline trimming cut 4 bases from V and 3 bases from J; bases unmatched to any gene: 8. Germline V gene lookup returns CDR1 SGHRS and CDR2 YFSETQ. The CDR3 contains 15 residues. CDR3 amino acids: CASSARTGRDYGYTF. CDR3 bases: TGCGCCAGCAGCGCGAGGACAGGGAGAGACTATGGCTACACCTTC. Full variable domain (rest looked up from reference TRBV5-1 and TRBJ1-2): KAGVTQTPRYLIKTRGQQVTLSCSPISGHRSVSWYQQTPGQGLQFLFEYFSETQRNKGNFPGRFSGRQFSNSRSEMNVSTLELGDSALYLCASSARTGRDYGYTFGSGTRLTVV.

The chain recombines TRBV12-3 or TRBV12-4 with TRBJ1-5; no clear D gene. V shed 1 base and J shed 5 bases, with 9 bases lying between them. The length of the CDR3 is 14 residues. The CDR3 here is CASSLDVFYQPQHF. As DNA, the CDR3 is TGTGCCAGCAGTTTAGATGTGTTTTATCAGCCCCAGCATTTT.

This clonotype was counted many times. This sequence joins TRBV5-1 and TRBJ1-2; no clear D. Trimming took 2 bases from V and 4 from J, leaving 12 bases between them. The CDR3 spans 14 residues. Germline V gene data show CDR1 as SGHRS and CDR2 as YFSETQ. CDR3 sequence: CASSFLPGVYGYTF. The CDR3 DNA is TGCGCCAGCAGCTTCTTACCGGGAGTCTATGGCTACACCTTC.

This clonotype was observed a few times. The chain has TRBV24-1 and TRBJ2-1, with 11 bases lining up with TRBD2. V was clipped by 5 bases and J by 10 bases; unmatched bases: 12. The CDR3 contains 16 residues. Germline CDR1 is KGHDR and CDR2 is SFDVKD. The CDR3, as DNA: TGTGCCACCAGTGTTGGTAGCGGGAGGGTCTTGGGGGAGCAGTTCTTC. It translates to CATSVGSGRVLGEQFF.

This clonotype was detected only a few times. The chain uses TRBV15 and TRBJ1-2; D ambiguous. The germline gives CDR1 LNHNV, CDR2 YYDKDF (reference sequence). The V gene lost 1 base and the J gene lost 2 bases, with 8 bases spanning the gap. The CDR3 has 14 amino acids. In DNA, the CDR3 is TGTGCCACCAGCAGAGTTGAGGTGAACTATGGCTACACCTTC. It translates to CATSRVEVNYGYTF.

The CDR3 DNA reads as TGTGCCTGGAACGTCGGCAACACCGGGGAGCTGTTTTTT. The encoded protein is CAWNVGNTGELFF. The genes are TRBV30 and TRBJ2-2; no firm D call. Germline V gives CDR1 GTSNPN, CDR2 SVGIG (reference sequence). The CDR3 length is 13 residues. V was clipped by 4 bases and J by 2 bases, with 8 bases between them.

J is TRBJ1-5 and V is TRBV18; no clear D gene. Germline CDR1 is KGHSH and CDR2 is LQKENI. The CDR3 is made up of 14 amino acids. Trimming pared 2 bases from V and 6 bases from J, leaving 11 bases between. The CDR3 DNA sequence: TGTGCCAGCTCACCAACCTGGGGTGCTCAGCCCCAGCATTTT. This sequence encodes CASSPTWGAQPQHF. The whole variable domain, filled in from reference TRBV18 and TRBJ1-5, reads NAGVMQNPRHLVRRRGQEARLRCSPMKGHSHVYWYRQLPEEGLKFMVYLQKENIIDESGMPKERFSAEFPKEGPSILRIQQVVRGDSAAYFCASSPTWGAQPQHFGDGTRLSIL.